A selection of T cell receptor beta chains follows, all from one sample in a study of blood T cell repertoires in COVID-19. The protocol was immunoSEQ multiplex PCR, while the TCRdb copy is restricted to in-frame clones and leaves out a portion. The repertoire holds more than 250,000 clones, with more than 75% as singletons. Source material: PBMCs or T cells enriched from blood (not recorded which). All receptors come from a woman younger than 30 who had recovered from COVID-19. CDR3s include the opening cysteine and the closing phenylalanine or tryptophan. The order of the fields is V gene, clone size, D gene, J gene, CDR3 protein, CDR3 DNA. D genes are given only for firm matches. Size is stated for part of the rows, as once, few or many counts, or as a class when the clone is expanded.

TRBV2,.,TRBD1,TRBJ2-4,CASSEYRGLRNIQYF,TGTGCCAGCAGTGAATACAGGGGGCTTCGGAACATTCAGTACTTC
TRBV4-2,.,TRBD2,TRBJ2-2,CASSQGVGTSGANTGELFF,TGTGCCAGCAGCCAAGGGGTAGGGACTAGCGGGGCCAACACCGGGGAGCTGTTTTTT
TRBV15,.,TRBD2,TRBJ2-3,CATSRTTSAGTDTQYF,TGTGCCACCAGCAGAACGACTAGCGCCGGCACAGATACGCAGTATTTT
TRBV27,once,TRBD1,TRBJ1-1,CASSLPKNRGPRAPNTEAFF,TGTGCCAGCAGCTTACCGAAGAACAGGGGGCCCCGGGCACCTAACACTGAAGCTTTCTTT
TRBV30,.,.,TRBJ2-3,CASRQSTDTQYF,TGTGCCTCGCGGCAGAGCACAGATACGCAGTATTTT
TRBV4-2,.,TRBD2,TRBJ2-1,CASSQEGLWREAPLGNEQFF,TGTGCCAGCAGCCAAGAGGGACTATGGCGGGAGGCCCCACTGGGCAATGAGCAGTTCTTC
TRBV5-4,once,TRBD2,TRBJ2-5,CASSLGRTLAAQETQYF,TGTGCCAGCAGCTTGGGGAGGACACTAGCGGCACAAGAGACCCAGTACTTC
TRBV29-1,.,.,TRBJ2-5,CSVVGGETQYF,TGCAGCGTTGTTGGCGGGGAGACCCAGTACTTC
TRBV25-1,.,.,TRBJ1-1,CASSAPVGHTEAFF,TGTGCCAGCAGTGCCCCAGTTGGGCACACTGAAGCTTTCTTT
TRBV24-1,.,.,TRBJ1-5,CATSGGGFSNQPQHF,TGTGCCACCAGTGGGGGAGGGTTTAGCAATCAGCCCCAGCATTTT
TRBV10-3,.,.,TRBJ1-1,CATMLNTEAFF,TGTGCCACCATGTTGAACACTGAAGCTTTCTTT
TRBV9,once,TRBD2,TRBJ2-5,CASSVSPSASGGETQYF,TGTGCCAGCAGCGTAAGCCCTAGCGCTAGCGGGGGTGAGACCCAGTACTTC
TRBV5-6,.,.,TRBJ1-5,CASSFFTGGNQPQHF,TGTGCCAGCAGCTTTTTCACGGGGGGAAATCAGCCCCAGCATTTT
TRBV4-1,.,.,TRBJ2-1,CASSQDLNEQFF,TGCGCCAGCAGCCAAGATCTCAATGAGCAGTTCTTC
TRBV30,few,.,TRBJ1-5,CAWRGTGINQPQHF,TGTGCCTGGAGAGGAACCGGGATAAATCAGCCCCAGCATTTT
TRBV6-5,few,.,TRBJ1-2,CASSYSVRPKGYTF,TGTGCCAGCAGTTACTCGGTCCGTCCTAAAGGCTACACCTTC
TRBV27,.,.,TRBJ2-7,CASSSDSHSYEQYF,TGTGCCAGCAGTTCGGACAGTCACTCCTACGAGCAGTACTTC
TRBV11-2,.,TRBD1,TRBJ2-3,CASSFWDRVVVRATDTQYF,TGTGCCAGCAGCTTTTGGGACAGGGTGGTAGTTAGGGCCACAGATACGCAGTATTTT
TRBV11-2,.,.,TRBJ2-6,CASSSTGRVVTGANVLTF,TGTGCCAGCAGCTCAACGGGCAGGGTGGTAACTGGGGCCAACGTCCTGACTTTC
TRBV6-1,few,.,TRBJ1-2,CASSERRLYGYTF,TGTGCCAGCAGTGAAAGGAGGCTTTATGGCTACACCTTC
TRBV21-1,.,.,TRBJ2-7,CASSLPGLAGSSYEQYF,TGTGCCAGCAGCTTACCGGGACTAGCGGGGAGCTCCTACGAGCAGTACTTC
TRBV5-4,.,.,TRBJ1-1,CASSLDAGLTTEAFF,TGTGCCAGCAGCTTGGACGCAGGTCTCACCACTGAAGCTTTCTTT
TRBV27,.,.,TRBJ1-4,CASSRGDGGVREKLFF,TGTGCCAGCAGCCGCGGAGATGGGGGGGTGAGGGAAAAACTGTTTTTT
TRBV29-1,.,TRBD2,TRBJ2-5,CSGQLPGLPQETQYF,TGCAGCGGACAACTCCCGGGACTACCTCAAGAGACCCAGTACTTC
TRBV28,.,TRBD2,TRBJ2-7,CASSTLAVNSYEQYF,TGTGCCAGCAGCACACTAGCGGTTAACTCCTACGAGCAGTACTTC
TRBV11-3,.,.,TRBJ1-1,CASSLGDTEAFF,TGTGCCAGCAGTCTCGGGGACACTGAAGCTTTCTTT
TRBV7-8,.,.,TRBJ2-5,CASSPRVGTQYF,TGTGCCAGCAGCCCTCGGGTCGGGACCCAGTACTTC
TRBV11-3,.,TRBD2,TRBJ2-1,CASTQLAGGSLEQFF,TGTGCCAGCACCCAACTAGCGGGGGGTTCCCTTGAGCAGTTCTTC
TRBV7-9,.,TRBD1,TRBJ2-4,CASSRGQGAQNIQYF,TGTGCCAGCAGCCGGGGACAGGGGGCGCAAAACATTCAGTACTTC
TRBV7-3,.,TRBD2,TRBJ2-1,CASSPGTSGNEQFF,TGTGCCAGCAGCCCGGGGACTAGCGGCAATGAGCAGTTCTTC
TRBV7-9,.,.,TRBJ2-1,CASSFNRGILDEQFF,TGTGCCAGCAGCTTTAACCGCGGTATCCTAGATGAGCAGTTCTTC
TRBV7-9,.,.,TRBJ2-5,CASSLLVAEQETQYF,TGTGCCAGCAGCTTACTTGTAGCGGAACAAGAGACCCAGTACTTC
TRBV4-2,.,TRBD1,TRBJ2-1,CASSLYGTGIYEQFF,TGTGCCAGCAGCCTCTATGGGACAGGGATCTATGAGCAGTTCTTC
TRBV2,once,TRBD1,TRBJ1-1,CASSGQGLRTEAFF,TGTGCCAGCAGTGGACAGGGGCTGAGGACTGAAGCTTTCTTT
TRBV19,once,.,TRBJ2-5,CASRRVHGETQYF,TGTGCCAGTCGCAGGGTTCACGGGGAGACCCAGTACTTC
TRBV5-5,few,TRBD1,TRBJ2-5,CASSFPGTGGNGWETQYF,TGTGCCAGCAGCTTCCCCGGGACAGGGGGTAACGGTTGGGAGACCCAGTACTTC
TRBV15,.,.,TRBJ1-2,CATSRDRRFTYGYTF,TGTGCCACCAGCAGAGATCGCAGGTTTACCTATGGCTACACCTTC
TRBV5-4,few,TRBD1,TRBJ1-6,CASSFRDRVDSPLHF,TGTGCCAGCAGCTTTCGGGACAGGGTCGATTCACCCCTCCACTTT
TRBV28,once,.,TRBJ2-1,CASSQDWNVIHEQFF,TGTGCCAGCAGCCAGGACTGGAACGTCATACATGAGCAGTTCTTC
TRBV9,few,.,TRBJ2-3,CASSVQTTADTQYF,TGTGCCAGCAGCGTACAAACCACAGCAGATACGCAGTATTTT
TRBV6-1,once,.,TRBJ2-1,CASSDLYNEQFF,TGTGCCAGCAGTGATCTTTACAATGAGCAGTTCTTC
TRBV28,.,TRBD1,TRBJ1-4,CASSTPEAGGDEKLFF,TGTGCCAGCAGCACCCCGGAAGCAGGGGGCGATGAAAAACTGTTTTTT
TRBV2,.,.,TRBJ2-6,CASSSDISGANVLTF,TGTGCCAGCAGCAGTGATATTTCTGGGGCCAACGTCCTGACTTTC
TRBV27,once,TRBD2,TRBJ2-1,CATSGLAGRNEQFF,TGTGCCACCTCGGGACTAGCGGGACGGAATGAGCAGTTCTTC
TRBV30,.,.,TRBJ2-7,CAWSLRGFSYEQYF,TGTGCCTGGAGCCTCAGGGGCTTTTCCTACGAGCAGTACTTC
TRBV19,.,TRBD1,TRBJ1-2,CASSPGGYGYTF,TGTGCCAGTAGTCCAGGGGGCTATGGCTACACCTTC
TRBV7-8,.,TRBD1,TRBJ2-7,CASTRQGDYEQYF,TGTGCCAGCACCCGACAGGGGGACTACGAGCAGTACTTC